Presented here are 2 T cell receptor beta chains from one specimen sequenced in a study of blood T cell repertoires in COVID-19. Measured with immunoSEQ multiplex PCR; TCRdb has only the in-frame clones, and not every one. Of 55,000 to 70,000 clones in the sample, over 80% are singletons; the top ten hold approximately 3.4%. Source material: peripheral blood. These TCRs come from a woman of 80 years or more with acute or convalescent COVID-19.

This clone turned up a few times. The V call is TRBV30, the J call TRBJ1-6, with a weak D call TRBD1 (5 bases). The CDR3 covers 15 residues. Germline assignment: CDR1 GTSNPN and CDR2 SVGIG (reference sequence). V lost 0 bases and J 9 bases, leaving 15 bases between the germline ends. CDR3 sequence reads: CAWSVRAGESSPLHF. The CDR3 nucleotides read TGTGCCTGGAGTGTACGGGCGGGGGAGAGTTCACCCCTCCACTTT.

This clone was observed a handful of times. The chain employs TRBV7-9 and TRBJ1-2; TRBD1 matches at 8 bases. Germline lookup yields CDR1 SEHNR and CDR2 FQNEAQ (reference sequence). The CDR3 totals 16 residues. J was trimmed by 1 base and V by 1 base; bases with no gene match: 5. CDR3 DNA sequence: TGTGCCAGCAGCTTAGGGACAGGGAGAAGTAACTATGGCTACACCTTC. This sequence encodes CASSLGTGRSNYGYTF.